This TCR beta chain stems from a study of T cell responses to AZD1222 COVID-19 vaccine. Study-level points and caveats: Along spike, vaccine-associated CD4 TCRs were found throughout, with dominance at 160-218 and 743-854. Every sample of the repertoires postdated the peak T cell response. Donors were largely white British and mainly female; clonal diversity was possibly underestimated.

This clone was observed a single time. The target antigen is unknown. The assay was immunoSEQ multiplex PCR, and TCRdb's table has in-frame clones only and misses some. Here the sample spans just under 90,000 clones, about nine tenths being singletons. V shed 1 base, J shed 10 bases, and the junction held 15 bases outside the gene matches. The length of the CDR3 is 17 residues. The germline V gene encodes CDR1 LGHDT and CDR2 YNNKEL (reference sequence). The input for sequencing was peripheral blood, taken 28 days after the second AZD1222 dose. The chain recombines TRBV3-1 (or the pseudogene TRBV3-2) with TRBJ2-3; 9 nucleotides match TRBD2. The TCR originated in an adult who received the AZD1222 COVID-19 vaccine. CDR3 nucleotides: TGTGCCAGCAGCCAAGGATACGGAGGACTAGCGATTATGGCGCAGTATTTT. This translates into CASSQGYGGLAIMAQYF.